This TCR beta chain was captured in a study of CD4+ T cells in melanoma. Overall study findings and caveats: In melanoma, neoantigen-specific CD4+ T cells reportedly differed in differentiation state. A reported correlation linked neoantigen-specific CD4+ T cells to CD8+, macrophage and B cell function.

The count of this clone is one. Its antigen is unidentified. Assay used: immunoSEQ multiplex PCR; TCRdb lists only in-frame clones, some missing. In total, the table holds 77 clones. The germline V gene has CDR1 MNHEY and CDR2 SVGAGI. V shed 1 base and J shed 2 bases, with 8 bases lying between them. This CDR3 contains 14 residues. The chain uses TRBV6-5 and TRBJ1-2; maybe TRBD1 (6 bases). The TCR was taken from a human donor with melanoma. Some clones in this sample may be carry-over from other donors' samples. Sequencing was done on a sample of a T cell line or clone, from whole sample or a sorted T cell fraction (not recorded which). The CDR3 region is CASSYWGANYGYTF. The DNA of the CDR3 is TGTGCCAGCAGTTACTGGGGGGCGAACTATGGCTACACCTTC.